These 2 T cell receptor delta chains came from one sample sequenced in a study of gamma-delta chains in newborns, infants, children. TCRdb redid clone calling on the reads using CATT. The repertoire has around 5,200 delta-chain clones, more than 12% of them found once; the top ten carry 20% to 25%. The sequences come from blood, collected at baseline. The origin of the receptors is a child who was a newborn, infant or young child, either healthy, febrile or measles-vaccinated (not recorded which).

The rearrangement links TRDV2 to TRDJ1; D might be TRDD3 (5 bases). Germline V gene data show CDR1 as GEAIGNYY and CDR2 as EKD. V was trimmed by 0 bases and J by 0 bases, leaving 22 bases between them. The CDR3 has 19 residues. In nucleotides, the CDR3 is TGTGCCTGTGACACCGTGGCAGGGGGTCCCCTGGCGTACACCGATAAACTCATCTTT. Amino acids: CACDTVAGGPLAYTDKLIF.

The table lists this clone with a few counts. TCRdb gives a protein that differs at residue 6 from what the DNA encodes, so the protein here is translated from the DNA. The genes are TRDV2 and TRDJ1, with D possibly TRDD3 on 5 matching bases. CDR1 is GEAIGNYY, CDR2 EKD, per germline. The CDR3 is made up of 18 amino acids. V lost 0 bases to trimming and J lost 0 bases, with 19 bases between them. Written as DNA, the CDR3 is TGTGCCTGTGACACCGCACTACGTGGGGCCTTGTACACCGATAAACTCATCTTT. Protein product: CACDTALRGALYTDKLIF.